Each of the 25 T cell receptor beta chains below was sequenced from the same sample in a study of T cell repertoires in ileal Crohn's disease. Only in-frame clones appear in the TCRdb table, and some are missing; sequencing was by immunoSEQ multiplex PCR. The data hold thousands of clones, with 65% to 85% observed a single time. The material sequenced was ileal tissue. The source is an adult with Crohn's disease.

This clone turned up a few times. This chain joins TRBV5-1 and TRBJ2-7, with TRBD2 matching 9 bases. The germline CDR1 and CDR2 sequences are SGHRS and YFSETQ. CDR3 length equals 15 residues. J lost 7 bases, V lost 4 bases, and 12 bases had no gene match. The CDR3 DNA reads TGCGCCAGCAGCCCACACTCTAGCGGGGCCAGTGAGCAGTACTTC. Translating gives CASSPHSSGASEQYF.

The rearrangement links TRBV19 to TRBJ1-5; 7 bases are shared with TRBD1. V gave up 10 bases and J gave up 9 bases; unmatched junction bases: 15. Per the germline V gene, CDR1 is LNHDA and CDR2 is SQIVND (reference sequence). CDR3 length: 14 amino acids. The chain's CDR3 is CATKPQGVAWPQHF. In nucleotides, the CDR3 is TGTGCCACCAAGCCGCAGGGGGTGGCTTGGCCCCAGCATTTT.

The rearrangement links TRBV30 to TRBJ2-3; 9 bases map to TRBD2. CDR3 length equals 14 residues. The germline CDR1 and CDR2 sequences are GTSNPN and SVGIG (reference sequence). The ends lost 8 bases at V and 1 base at J; junction bases unmatched: 7. The CDR3 DNA reads TGTGCCGGATCTAGCGGGATTGGCACAGATACGCAGTATTTT. Protein sequence: CAGSSGIGTDTQYF.

The genes are TRBV4-2 and TRBJ2-7, with 8 bases matching TRBD2. The CDR3 loop spans 16 amino acids. Trimming took 0 bases from V and 0 from J; bases not matched to a gene: 4. Per germline, CDR1 LGHNA and CDR2 YNFKEQ. CDR3 sequence: CASSQDSSGPSYEQYF. DNA of the CDR3: TGTGCCAGCAGCCAAGACTCTAGCGGGCCCTCCTACGAGCAGTACTTC.

The chain combines TRBV30 with TRBJ1-2; 7 bases fit TRBD1. V gave up 4 bases and J gave up 4 bases; unmatched junction bases: 0. CDR3 length: 11 residues. The germline CDR1 and CDR2 sequences are GTSNPN and SVGIG (reference sequence). CDR3 amino acids: CAWTGGYGYTF. The CDR3, as DNA: TGTGCCTGGACAGGGGGCTATGGCTACACCTTC.

The chain is built from TRBV15 and TRBJ1-1; D possibly corresponds to TRBD1 (5 bases). The germline V gene encodes CDR1 LNHNV and CDR2 YYDKDF (reference sequence). This CDR3 is built from 15 residues. Trimming removed 0 bases from V and 2 bases from J, with 10 bases in between. This chain's CDR3 is CATSREQATNTEAFF. Written as DNA, the CDR3 is TGTGCCACCAGCAGAGAACAGGCGACTAACACTGAAGCTTTCTTT.

To note about this clone: Compared with germline, one end of the junction differs, possibly owing to a read error. The V and J genes are TRBV27 and TRBJ2-6; possible D gene TRBD1, 5 bases. The CDR3 consists of 16 residues. In germline, CDR1 is MNHEY, CDR2 SMNVEV (reference sequence). The CDR3 sequence: CASSPRWSSGANVPTF. CDR3 nucleotide sequence: TGTGCCAGCAGTCCACGATGGTCCTCTGGGGCCAACGTCCCGACTTTC.

This chain uses TRBV7-9 with TRBJ2-1, with a possible D match to TRBD2 (5 bases). V gave up 3 bases and J gave up 3 bases, with 9 bases separating them. The CDR3 covers 14 residues. The germline gives CDR1 SEHNR, CDR2 FQNEAQ (reference sequence). CDR3 bases: TGTGCCAGCAGCTTCCGCGGGCACTACAATGAGCAGTTCTTC. The encoded protein is CASSFRGHYNEQFF.

This clone was counted only a few times. This chain connects TRBV28 to TRBJ2-6, with TRBD2 as a possible D gene (5 bases). CDR1 is MDHEN, CDR2 SYDVKM, per germline. Trimming cost V 7 bases and J 2 bases, with 9 bases left between them. The CDR3 consists of 14 residues. Here the CDR3 DNA reads TGTGCCAGCATGCGAGGGACTGGGGCCAACGTCCTGACTTTC. It yields the protein CASMRGTGANVLTF.

This sequence joins TRBV27 and TRBJ1-2; D is ambiguous. V was cut by 1 base and J by 7 bases, with 13 bases left in between. CDR1 and CDR2 (germline): MNHEY, SMNVEV (reference sequence). The CDR3 totals 14 residues. This chain's CDR3 is CASSLFTSSPGYTF. CDR3 nucleotide sequence: TGTGCCAGCAGTTTATTTACGAGCTCCCCTGGCTACACCTTC.

The V call is TRBV15, the J call TRBJ1-5, with TRBD1 as a possible D gene (5 bases). The CDR3 runs to 14 residues. CDR1 is LNHNV and CDR2 is YYDKDF in the germline V gene (reference sequence). Deletions cut 8 bases from V and 0 bases from J, with 11 bases between. CDR3 sequence reads: CATRGIYSNQPQHF. CDR3 in DNA: TGTGCCACCCGGGGGATCTATAGCAATCAGCCCCAGCATTTT.

The CDR3 protein is CASSPEEREGGTDTQYF. The CDR3 DNA reads as TGTGCCAGCAGCCCGGAGGAGCGGGAGGGAGGCACAGATACGCAGTATTTT. This chain links TRBV7-9 with TRBJ2-3, with 10 bases aligning to TRBD2. J lost 1 base, V lost 5 bases, and 9 bases had no gene match. This CDR3 region has 17 residues. CDR1 is SEHNR, CDR2 FQNEAQ, per germline (reference sequence).

The chain recombines TRBV5-1 with TRBJ2-5, with 8 bases aligning to TRBD1. Trimming cost V 4 bases and J 11 bases; bases outside gene matches: 13. The CDR3 spans 14 residues. Germline-derived CDR1 and CDR2 are SGHRS and YFSETQ. The CDR3 DNA follows: TGCGCCAGCAGCCCCGGACAGGGTCGATCTGAGCAGTACTTC. It encodes CASSPGQGRSEQYF.

The gene calls are TRBV4-3 and TRBJ1-2; 10 nucleotides line up with TRBD1. From germline, CDR1 is LGHNA and CDR2 YSLEER. V shed 4 bases, J shed 4 bases, and the junction held 15 bases outside the gene matches. CDR3 size: 18 residues. CDR3 loop: CASSRNFAGQGTAYGYTF. For the CDR3, the DNA is TGCGCCAGCAGCCGGAATTTTGCGGGACAGGGGACCGCCTATGGCTACACCTTC.

The chain uses TRBV12-5 and TRBJ2-1, with TRBD2 matching over 14 bases. Germline-derived CDR1 and CDR2 are LGHNT and FRNRAP. This CDR3 contains 15 residues. The J segment lost 8 bases and the V segment lost 6 bases, leaving 6 bases of the junction unmatched. The CDR3 DNA reads TGTGCTAGTGGGACCGGGACTAGCGGGAGTCATGAGCAGTTCTTC. It codes for CASGTGTSGSHEQFF. Filled out from reference TRBV12-5 and TRBJ2-1, the complete variable domain reads DARVTQTPRHKVTEMGQEVTMRCQPILGHNTVFWYRQTMMQGLELLAYFRNRAPLDDSGMPKDRFSAEMPDATLATLKIQPSEPRDSAVYFCASGTGTSGSHEQFFGPGTRLTVL.

Here the CDR3 DNA reads TGTGCCAGCACCTCAAATCGGGACAGGGGGTCTCAGGCTTTCTTT. It codes for CASTSNRDRGSQAFF. This chain links TRBV27 with TRBJ1-1; TRBD1 agrees at 11 bases. Germline trimming cut 7 bases from V and 11 bases from J; bases unmatched to any gene: 15. The CDR3 contains 15 residues. The V gene's germline CDR1 is MNHEY and CDR2 SMNVEV (reference sequence).

V usage is TRBV6-4 and J usage is TRBJ1-2; D is unresolved. CDR1 MRHNA and CDR2 SNTAGT come from the germline V gene. Trimming took 0 bases from V and 4 from J, leaving 6 bases between them. The CDR3 loop spans 13 amino acids. The CDR3 coding sequence is TGTGCCAGCAGTGACTCGAAGCCCTATGGCTACACCTTC. This sequence encodes CASSDSKPYGYTF.

The chain employs TRBV7-2 and TRBJ1-2, with 10 bases fitting TRBD1. Looked up from germline, CDR1 is SGHTA and CDR2 is FQGNSA. The CDR3 spans 16 residues. V shed 6 bases and J 1 base; nucleotides not matched to a gene: 8. The DNA of the CDR3 is TGTGCCAGCAGGCCGCCCGGGACAGGGGATAACTATGGCTACACCTTC. Its translation is CASRPPGTGDNYGYTF.

This chain connects TRBV19 to TRBJ2-6; tentatively, D is TRBD1 (5 bases). The germline CDR1 and CDR2 sequences are LNHDA and SQIVND (reference sequence). Deletions cut 5 bases from V and 0 bases from J, with 11 bases between. The CDR3 totals 16 residues. The CDR3 reads CASSPQVLSGANVLTF. The CDR3 bases are TGTGCCAGTAGTCCACAGGTTCTCTCTGGGGCCAACGTCCTGACTTTC.

The chain links TRBV2 to TRBJ2-7; 7 positions match TRBD1. Germline loops: CDR1 SNHLY, CDR2 FYNNEI. The CDR3 covers 14 residues. J gave up 0 bases and V 6 bases, and 5 bases lay outside the gene matches. DNA of the CDR3: TGTGCCAGCAGGGAACAGGGGAGCTCCTACGAGCAGTACTTC. Residues: CASREQGSSYEQYF.

This clone appeared a few times. This chain uses TRBV6-4 with TRBJ2-1; 9 bases fit TRBD2. CDR3 length: 14 residues. From germline, CDR1 is MRHNA and CDR2 SNTAGT. V was clipped by 3 bases and J by 9 bases; unmatched bases: 6. For the CDR3, the DNA is TGTGCCAGCAGTGAGCGGGAGGGCAGCGGTGAGCAGTTCTTC. It is translated as CASSEREGSGEQFF.

This chain links TRBV10-3 with TRBJ2-7; possible D gene TRBD2, 6 bases. The V gene lost 9 bases and the J gene lost 4 bases, with 19 bases spanning the gap. The CDR3 spans 14 residues. Germline V CDR1 and CDR2: ENHRY, SYGVKD. CDR3 sequence reads: CAMGAGPREYEQYF. CDR3 in DNA: TGTGCCATGGGTGCCGGGCCCCGGGAGTACGAGCAGTACTTC.

Note on this clone: The same CDR3 is also encoded by other DNA sequences in this sample. For the CDR3, the DNA is TGCGCCAGCAGCCCTGGACTAGTAGGTGAGCAGTACTTC. It codes for CASSPGLVGEQYF. The chain employs TRBV4-1 and TRBJ2-7, with TRBD2 matching over 7 bases. Germline V gene lookup returns CDR1 MGHRA and CDR2 YSYEKL. The CDR3 extends over 13 amino acids. Unmatched junction bases numbered 7, after V lost 4 bases and J lost 7 bases.

The genes are TRBV29-1 and TRBJ1-5; a weak D match, TRBD1 (6 bases). The CDR3 runs to 13 residues. Germline V gene data show CDR1 as SQVTM and CDR2 as ANQGSEA. The V end lost 4 bases, the J end lost 4 bases, and 11 bases lay between the germline ends. CDR3 in amino acids: CSVGGGPNQPQHF. DNA of the CDR3: TGCAGCGTTGGCGGGGGGCCTAATCAGCCCCAGCATTTT.

This chain joins TRBV7-9 and TRBJ2-5; possibly TRBD2 for D (6 bases). This CDR3 has 12 residues. Germline CDR1 reads SEHNR; CDR2 reads FQNEAQ (reference sequence). V shed 5 bases and J shed 5 bases, with 9 bases lying between them. CDR3: CASSRERETQYF. The CDR3 nucleotides read TGTGCCAGCAGCCGGGAGCGGGAGACCCAGTACTTC.